In its sample, the clone carrying this T cell receptor (beta chain) was seen a few times. CDR1 and CDR2 from the germline V gene are SEHNR and FQNEAQ (reference sequence). This CDR3 is built from 15 residues. The ends lost 5 bases at V and 5 bases at J; junction bases unmatched: 12. These data belong to a study of T-cell reconstitution after alpha-beta-depleted transplantation in children. Preparation of the TCRbeta library involved a method that used unique molecular identifiers. One entry per CDR3 protein, called by TCRdb with MiXCR from the PCR reads. Of approximately 520,000 distinct CDR3 sequences listed, 11% are singletons.

This receptor was obtained from a female patient aged 2-10 years who had a stem cell transplant for aplastic anemia, so the T cells may come from the graft donor. Sequencing was performed on PBMCs, mostly from graft donor cells, taken 180 days after TCRalphabeta/CD19-depleted stem cell transplant. The J gene is TRBJ2-7, the V gene TRBV7-9; 7 bases are shared with TRBD2. The CDR3 DNA reads TGTGCCAGCAGCGGAGGACTAGGGGTGATAGACGAGCAGTACTTC. Its protein is CASSGGLGVIDEQYF. Based on the CDR3 plus reference TRBV7-9 and TRBJ2-7, the full variable domain is DTGVSQNPRHKITKRGQNVTFRCDPISEHNRLYWYRQTLGQGPEFLTYFQNEAQLEKSRLLSDRFSAERPKGSFSTLEIQRTEQGDSAMYLCASSGGLGVIDEQYFGPGTRLTVT.